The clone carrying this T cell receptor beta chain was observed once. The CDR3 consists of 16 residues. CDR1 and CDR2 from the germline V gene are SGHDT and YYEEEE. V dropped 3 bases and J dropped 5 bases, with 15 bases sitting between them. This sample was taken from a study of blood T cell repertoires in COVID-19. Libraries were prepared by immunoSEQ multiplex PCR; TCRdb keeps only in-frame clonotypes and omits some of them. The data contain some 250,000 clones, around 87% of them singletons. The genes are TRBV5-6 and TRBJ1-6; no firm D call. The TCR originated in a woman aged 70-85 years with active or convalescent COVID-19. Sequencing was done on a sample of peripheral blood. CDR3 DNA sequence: TGTGCCAGCAGCTACCCCGCGGGATCAAATAATTCACCCCTCCACTTT. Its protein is CASSYPAGSNNSPLHF.